The present TCR beta chain was sequenced within a study of beta chain features in type 1 diabetes. Markers CD45RO/CCR7/CD25/CD127/CD95/CD27 served to sort CD4+ naive, central memory, regulatory and stem cell-like memory cells. Germline V lookup: CDR1 SGDLS, CDR2 YYNGEE. This CDR3 comprises 15 residues. V gave up 4 bases and J gave up 1 base, with 14 bases separating them. This clone occurred a few times. Sequencing targeted expressed TCRB transcripts, as all isolated RNA had been reverse transcribed. About 3.4 million reads per sample on average were obtained from naive, central memory and regulatory T cell samples. Sequencing used immunoSEQ multiplex PCR; TCRdb keeps in-frame clones, though not all of them. The sample carries 600,000 to 650,000 clones, around a sixth recorded once.

The sample comprised naive CD4+ T cells from blood. This receptor was identified in a man younger than 35 in good health. The rearrangement uses TRBV9 and TRBJ1-2, with D maybe TRBD1 (6 bases). The CDR3 here is CASSLSPGVNYGYTF. The CDR3 DNA reads as TGTGCCAGCAGCCTCAGCCCAGGGGTTAACTATGGCTACACCTTC.